The entry below describes one TCR beta chain. The data were produced by immunoSEQ multiplex PCR, yet TCRdb's version contains in-frame clones alone and is incomplete. The sample includes 150,000 or so clones, 93% of them seen just once. This sample was included in a study of control samples from healthy donors and cancer patients. Sequenced input: blood. This receptor was taken from a man between 18 and 35 years old in good health.

CDR3 coding DNA: TGTGCCAGCAGCTTAGTAATCAAGGGTGGAACTATCTACAATGAGCAGTTCTTC. Residues: CASSLVIKGGTIYNEQFF. This chain uses TRBV7-6 with TRBJ2-1; D uncertain. V lost 1 base to trimming and J lost 3 bases, with 19 bases between them. The germline V gene encodes CDR1 SGHVS and CDR2 FNYEAQ. This CDR3 has 18 amino acids.